This TCR beta chain was retrieved from a study of blood T cell repertoires in COVID-19. This clone was counted at least ten times. This CDR3 is 15 amino acids long. Trimming cost V 2 bases and J 7 bases; bases outside gene matches: 5. Germline V lookup: CDR1 MNHEY, CDR2 SVGEGT. Repertoires were generated with immunoSEQ multiplex PCR, while TCRdb's copy carries only in-frame clones and drops some. The sample has tens of thousands of clones, 84% seen once. The sample consisted of peripheral blood. The chain is built from TRBV6-2 or TRBV6-3 and TRBJ2-2; 9 nucleotides agree with TRBD2. This receptor was identified in a man in his 60s with acute or convalescent COVID-19. The CDR3 loop reads CASSYQRGAHGELFF. In nucleotides, the CDR3 is TGTGCCAGCAGTTACCAGCGGGGGGCCCACGGGGAGCTGTTTTTT.